This TCR beta chain was documented in a study of CD8 T cells in ankylosing spondylitis. This clonotype showed up just a few times. TCRdb re-analysed the 5' RACE reads in MiXCR, keeping a single row per CDR3 protein. The sample records approximately 35,000 distinct CDR3 sequences, 12% to 15% being singletons. J was trimmed by 3 bases and V by 6 bases; bases with no gene match: 4. The CDR3 extends over 14 amino acids. J is TRBJ1-4 and V is TRBV12-3 or TRBV12-4; 7 nucleotides agree with TRBD1. Sequencing input: blood. The sequence was collected from a male donor with ankylosing spondylitis or in good health (not recorded which). Here the CDR3 reads CASRTGTANEKLFF. CDR3 DNA sequence: TGTGCCAGCAGGACCGGGACAGCTAATGAAAAACTGTTTTTT.